The entry that follows covers one T cell receptor beta chain sequence. As yet, its antigen is unknown. The CDR3 totals 14 residues. The ends lost 8 bases at V and 8 bases at J; junction bases unmatched: 11. Germline CDR1 and CDR2: LNHDA and SQIVND (reference sequence). This sample was taken from a study of cytomegalovirus exposure and HLA in healthy donors. PCR was performed using 60 Vbeta and 13 Jbeta primers. Measured with immunoSEQ multiplex PCR; TCRdb has only the in-frame clones, and not every one. The sample contains approximately 77,000 clones, roughly 80% of which appear only once. Points from the study as a whole: Highly shared variants forming one cluster were likely a sequencing artifact. As a later analysis showed, several of the most significant clusters appeared to be linked to common viral pathogens. TCR beta V segments were, for the most part, productive about 87% or about 30% of the time in an earlier analysis.

Sequenced: PBMCs. This TCR was sampled from a woman aged 40 to 50 in good health and CMV-seronegative. The chain couples TRBV19 to TRBJ1-4; TRBD1 matches 7 bases. The CDR3 sequence is CASRRQGEGEKLFF. In DNA, the CDR3 is TGTGCCAGTCGCCGACAGGGCGAGGGGGAAAAACTGTTTTTT.